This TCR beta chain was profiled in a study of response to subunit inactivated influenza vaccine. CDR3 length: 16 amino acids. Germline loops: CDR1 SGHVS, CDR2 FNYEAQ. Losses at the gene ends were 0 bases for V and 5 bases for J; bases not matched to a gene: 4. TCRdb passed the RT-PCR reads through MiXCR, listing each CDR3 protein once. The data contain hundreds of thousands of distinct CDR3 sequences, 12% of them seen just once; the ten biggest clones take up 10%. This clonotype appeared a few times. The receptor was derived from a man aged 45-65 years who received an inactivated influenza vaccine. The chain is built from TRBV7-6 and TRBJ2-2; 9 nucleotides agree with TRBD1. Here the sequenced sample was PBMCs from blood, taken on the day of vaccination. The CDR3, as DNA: TGTGCCAGCAGCTTAGCGCCGACAGGGGGGACCGGGGAGCTGTTTTTT. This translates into CASSLAPTGGTGELFF.